The rows below give T cell receptor beta chains drawn from one sample of a study of T cells after yellow fever vaccination. TCRdb re-called the 5' RACE reads through MiXCR, storing one row per CDR3 protein. The sample includes around 320,000 distinct CDR3 sequences, around 4.5% seen only once; the top ten take approximately 19%. Sequencing used PBMCs, obtained 15 days after the yellow fever booster vaccination. The receptors derive from a man younger than 30 who received the YFV17D yellow fever vaccine. Each CDR3 is given with its conserved first and last residue. The order of the fields is V gene, CDR3 protein.

V gene: TRBV28; CDR3 protein: CASGGSFTDTQYF
V gene: TRBV20-1; CDR3 protein: CSATVGRGNYGYTF
V gene: TRBV5-1; CDR3 protein: CASTLSGTTQETQYF
V gene: TRBV5-1; CDR3 protein: CASSLGLATDTQYF
V gene: TRBV5-1; CDR3 protein: CASSRDREYEQYF
V gene: TRBV30; CDR3 protein: CAWSAHDNQPQHF
V gene: TRBV5-1; CDR3 protein: CASSLVGPGNTIYF
V gene: TRBV6-6; CDR3 protein: CASSYGTESSYTF
V gene: TRBV7-8; CDR3 protein: CASSFRPLAGVQETQYF
V gene: TRBV5-5; CDR3 protein: CASSPGQFYNEQFF
V gene: TRBV7-3; CDR3 protein: CASSLGYAGGPETQYF
V gene: TRBV9; CDR3 protein: CASSVASTGGGETQYF
V gene: TRBV6-5; CDR3 protein: CASSNAGRWYGYTF
V gene: TRBV19; CDR3 protein: CSHPVTVRGDTEAFF
V gene: TRBV2; CDR3 protein: CASRTKTAQSRTQYF
V gene: TRBV7-9; CDR3 protein: CASSRLDRGGYTF
V gene: TRBV7-2; CDR3 protein: CASSFPEITEAFF
V gene: TRBV12-3/TRBV12-4; CDR3 protein: CASSSGTFDYGYTF
V gene: TRBV12-3/TRBV12-4; CDR3 protein: CASSLGGYSNQPQHF
V gene: TRBV6-2/TRBV6-3; CDR3 protein: CASSRSPGPGPYEQYF
V gene: TRBV2; CDR3 protein: CASSVRGAANQPQHF
V gene: TRBV6-2/TRBV6-3; CDR3 protein: CASTTGGEWNEQFF
V gene: TRBV30; CDR3 protein: CAWSTHRGVGTDTQYF
V gene: TRBV7-2; CDR3 protein: CASSFGAGDQPQHF
V gene: TRBV29-1; CDR3 protein: CSVAPALNTEAFF
V gene: TRBV4-3; CDR3 protein: CASSRGLAGDTDTQYF
V gene: TRBV20-1; CDR3 protein: CSAQDPLQAFF
V gene: TRBV5-1; CDR3 protein: CASSPGTANYGYTF
V gene: TRBV29-1; CDR3 protein: CSAGQRINEKLFF
V gene: TRBV30; CDR3 protein: CAWSPGLKNIQYF
V gene: TRBV10-3; CDR3 protein: CAISEAYEGNYGYTF
V gene: TRBV9; CDR3 protein: CASSYLTTETQYF
V gene: TRBV20-1; CDR3 protein: CSATGRGLAGALTDTQYF
V gene: TRBV13; CDR3 protein: CASRLAGANVLTF
V gene: TRBV6-1; CDR3 protein: CASRPQPNTEAFF
V gene: TRBV4-2; CDR3 protein: CASSQVAGAYSGANVLTF
V gene: TRBV6-2/TRBV6-3; CDR3 protein: CASTAWLGSYNEQFF
V gene: TRBV12-3/TRBV12-4; CDR3 protein: CASSFGDSLQPQHF
V gene: TRBV12-3/TRBV12-4; CDR3 protein: CASSLRSGGTQYF
V gene: TRBV11-2; CDR3 protein: CASSSTGGYTGELFF
V gene: TRBV5-1; CDR3 protein: CASSLARGSNTGELFF
V gene: TRBV10-3; CDR3 protein: CAISEIGPNTQYF
V gene: TRBV7-6; CDR3 protein: CASSYGGGGAPKTQYF
V gene: TRBV9; CDR3 protein: CASSVAHNSPLHF
V gene: TRBV6-1; CDR3 protein: CASSARQGSAYEQYF
V gene: TRBV20-1; CDR3 protein: CSARGARGGRDEQFF
V gene: TRBV20-1; CDR3 protein: CSARDPLASLEQFF